One T cell receptor (beta chain) is described in this entry. Its antigen is currently not known. No much larger clone exists at a distance of one base, and base qualities are not known. The entry originates in a study of blood T cells in healthy people across ages (dated by TCRdb to 2013 to 2016). Turning to the overall study: Template switching captured roughly one uniquely barcoded TCR beta cDNA molecule per two T cells in model experiments. The study measured age-related changes in TCR beta repertoire diversity using deep sequencing normalized with unique cDNA molecular identifiers. The donors were split into four age groups: young (average roughly 15 years), middle-aged (over 35), aged (more than 60) and long-lived (approximately 80). To avoid experimental bias, donors of different ages were randomly spread across the sequencing lanes. Using the same blood draw, the study looked at two additional independent replicas of 1 million unique cDNA reads for two donors, one aged 18 to 29 and the other aged 80 or older.

Receptors were amplified or captured by 5' RACE. These reads were obtained on an Illumina HiSeq 2500. A second PCR of roughly 6 to 12 cycles was run with a J-beta primer mix and a sample-barcoded 5' primer. Each TCR beta cDNA molecule received a unique molecular identifier from a template-switch 5' adaptor carrying 12 random nucleotides. Each sample yielded at least 2.5 million CDR3-containing paired-end reads. First-strand cDNA synthesis was performed from all RNA using the Mint cDNA synthesis kit, with priming by a TRBC-specific oligonucleotide. After uracil-DNA glycosylase treatment, a first 18-cycle PCR used universal primers M1SS and BC2_uni_R on all cDNA. As for the authors' bioinformatics: Each sample was normalized by randomly selecting 1 million high-quality reads, each carrying a distinct molecular identifier. Instead of being binned into consensus sequences, reads with shared molecular identifiers were discarded. MiTCR, with a Q25 quality threshold and the strictest error-elimination algorithm, was used for CDR3 identification, clonotype clustering and error correction. Lower-bound total TCR beta diversity was estimated with a nonparametric unseen species model using Euler transformation. The raw public reads went through TCRdb reprocessing: fastp at Q25, MiXCR clone calling, in-frame beta chains kept. CDR3 protein sequences are deduplicated, and each keeps its most common genes and DNA. TCRdb's processing, not the authors', yielded these V and J calls. The sample table contains over 550,000 distinct CDR3 sequences; only one count was recorded for about 30% of them. Around 14% of the sample is in the top ten clones.

The CDR3, cysteine through phenylalanine, is 16 amino acids long. CDR3 DNA is the only sequence kept; it has 48 bases, read in frame from the first base. Cut back by 1 base and 2 bases, the V and J ends lie 15 bases apart. CDR1 and CDR2 are drawn from the germline V gene (reference sequence): GTSNPN, SVGIG. Donors were a few dozen systemically healthy Caucasian individuals from Russia aged roughly 6 to 90 years. Roughly 11 milliliters of peripheral blood were drawn from each donor into EDTA-treated Vacutainer tubes. Ficoll-Paque density-gradient centrifugation was used to isolate PBMCs, with at least 7 million per sample. Total RNA was extracted from PBMCs with Trizol reagent, with at least 5 micrograms obtained per sample. For every donor, flow cytometry on a PBMC aliquot measured the percentage of naive CD45RAhigh/CD27high T cells. General conclusions and limits of the study: The long-lived group showed more naive CD4+ T cells, fewer expanded clones and increased TCR diversity than the aged group, suggesting age selection. Because the CMV infection status of the donors was unknown, age-related changes in expanded clonotypes may potentially have been confounded. Conclusive comparison of naive and antigen-experienced compartments was prevented by the profiling of bulk unsorted PBMCs. Estimates of total diversity from one million sequenced T cells were regarded as lower bounds and underestimates. As age increased, observed TCR beta diversity per million T cells dropped in a roughly linear way, and a significant reduction was already evident by age about 40. Observed TCR beta diversity correlated strongly with the percentage of naive T cells measured by flow cytometry.

The source material was blood. The chain is made from TRBV30 and TRBJ1-5, and perhaps TRBD1 as D gene, on 5 matching bases. The source is a woman aged 80 or older in good health. This receptor carries the CDR3 CAWSESRVDRNQPQHF. The nucleotides read TGTGCCTGGAGTGAATCCAGGGTGGATCGCAATCAGCCCCAGCATTTT.